The rows below give T cell receptor beta chains drawn from one sample of a study of blood T cell repertoires in COVID-19. This table comes from immunoSEQ multiplex PCR, and its TCRdb copy is limited to in-frame clones, with some not included. The sample holds approximately 90,000 clones; around 89% are singletons and the top ten take more than 8%. Sequenced: peripheral blood. The receptors were gathered from a man aged 50-60 years with acute or convalescent COVID-19. CDR3s include the opening cysteine and the closing phenylalanine or tryptophan. A D gene is named only where the DNA matches it firmly. Clone size, where shown, is once, few, many, or a class for clones that have expanded.

v_call	d_call	j_call	cdr3_length	clone_size	cdr3_nt	cdr3_aa
TRBV6-6	NA	TRBJ1-1	12	NA	TGTGCCAGCAAGGCGGGGGGCACTGAAGCTTTCTTT	CASKAGGTEAFF
TRBV6-5	TRBD1	TRBJ1-2	13	NA	TGTGCCAGCAGTCGGACAGGGAACTATGGCTACACCTTC	CASSRTGNYGYTF
TRBV20-1	NA	TRBJ2-1	15	NA	TGCAGTGCTAGTTTGGTCTCGGCAGGGCACAATGAGCAGTTCTTC	CSASLVSAGHNEQFF
TRBV5-1	NA	TRBJ2-7	15	NA	TGCGCCAGCAGCGCTAGCCCGGGACACTCCTACGAGCAGTACTTC	CASSASPGHSYEQYF
TRBV4-1	TRBD1	TRBJ1-4	15	few	TGCGCCAGCAGCCAAGATTTGACAGGGTATGAAAAACTGTTTTTT	CASSQDLTGYEKLFF
TRBV3-1/TRBV3-2	NA	TRBJ1-1	13	NA	TGTGCCAGCAGCCACTCGGGGGGGACTGAAGCTTTCTTT	CASSHSGGTEAFF
TRBV19	TRBD1	TRBJ1-1	16	NA	TGTGCCAGTAGTATCCGGACAGGGGGGATGAACACTGAAGCTTTCTTT	CASSIRTGGMNTEAFF
TRBV28	NA	TRBJ1-4	14	NA	TGTGCCAGCAGAAAGGGGACAACTAATGAAAAACTGTTTTTT	CASRKGTTNEKLFF
TRBV19	TRBD1	TRBJ1-3	14	NA	TGTGCCAGTAGTGGGACAGGGGGCCAGAACACCATATATTTT	CASSGTGGQNTIYF
TRBV27	NA	TRBJ1-6	15	NA	TGTGCCAGCAGTTTATGGCGGGCCGAGAATTCACCCCTCCACTTT	CASSLWRAENSPLHF
TRBV7-9	NA	TRBJ1-6	12	NA	TGTGCCAGCATCCAGACGGGATCACCCCTCCACTTT	CASIQTGSPLHF
TRBV28	NA	TRBJ1-6	13	NA	TGTGCCAGCGGCGTGGGCGCCCTCTCACCCCTCCACTTT	CASGVGALSPLHF
TRBV5-1	NA	TRBJ2-3	16	few	TGCGCCAGCAGCTTCGTAGGCGGGTCAGGCACAGATACGCAGTATTTT	CASSFVGGSGTDTQYF
TRBV7-6	TRBD1	TRBJ1-3	15	NA	TGTGCCAGCAGCTCCATGGACAGGGGGAGAAACACCATATATTTT	CASSSMDRGRNTIYF
TRBV7-9	NA	TRBJ1-2	13	NA	TGTGCCAGCAGCTTAGAACAGAACTATGGCTACACCTTC	CASSLEQNYGYTF
TRBV19	NA	TRBJ1-4	14	NA	TGTGCCAGTAGTATGGCAGGGTGGAATGAAAAACTGTTTTTT	CASSMAGWNEKLFF
TRBV6-5	TRBD2	TRBJ2-5	16	NA	TGTGCCAGCAGTTATTCGGGGGGTCATGCGGCAGAGACCCAGTACTTC	CASSYSGGHAAETQYF
TRBV6-6	TRBD1	TRBJ2-1	13	NA	TGTGCCAGCAGCTCCAGGACAGGCAATGAGCAGTTCTTC	CASSSRTGNEQFF
TRBV7-3	TRBD2	TRBJ2-3	16	NA	TGTGCCAGCAGCGCCCGACTAGCGGGGGACACAGATACGCAGTATTTT	CASSARLAGDTDTQYF
TRBV2	TRBD1	TRBJ1-1	14	medium-sized	TGTGCCAGCAGTGGAGGACAGGGCTACACTGAAGCTTTCTTT	CASSGGQGYTEAFF
TRBV5-1	NA	TRBJ2-3	14	NA	TGCGCCAGCAGTAGAAGACCAGGAACAGATACGCAGTATTTT	CASSRRPGTDTQYF
TRBV19	TRBD1	TRBJ1-3	16	NA	TGTGCCAGTAGCCGCGGACAGGGGAACTCTGGAAACACCATATATTTT	CASSRGQGNSGNTIYF